This TCR beta chain was identified in a study of blood T cell repertoires in COVID-19. Measured with immunoSEQ multiplex PCR; TCRdb has only the in-frame clones, and not every one. Here the sample spans 95,000 to 150,000 clones, about four fifths being singletons. Grouping used clinical history reported by participants in a survey and questionnaire. Trimming removed 0 bases at V and 1 base at J, with 7 bases between. The CDR3 loop spans 15 amino acids. Germline V gene lookup returns CDR1 SGHNT and CDR2 YYREEE (reference sequence). The origin of this receptor is a woman aged 25-40 years who had recovered from COVID-19. The sequenced sample was PBMCs or T cells enriched from blood (not recorded which). This chain links TRBV5-4 with TRBJ2-2, with D unclear. The CDR3, as DNA: TGTGCCAGCAGCTTGGTGGCAGTGAACACCGGGGAGCTGTTTTTT. Translating gives CASSLVAVNTGELFF.